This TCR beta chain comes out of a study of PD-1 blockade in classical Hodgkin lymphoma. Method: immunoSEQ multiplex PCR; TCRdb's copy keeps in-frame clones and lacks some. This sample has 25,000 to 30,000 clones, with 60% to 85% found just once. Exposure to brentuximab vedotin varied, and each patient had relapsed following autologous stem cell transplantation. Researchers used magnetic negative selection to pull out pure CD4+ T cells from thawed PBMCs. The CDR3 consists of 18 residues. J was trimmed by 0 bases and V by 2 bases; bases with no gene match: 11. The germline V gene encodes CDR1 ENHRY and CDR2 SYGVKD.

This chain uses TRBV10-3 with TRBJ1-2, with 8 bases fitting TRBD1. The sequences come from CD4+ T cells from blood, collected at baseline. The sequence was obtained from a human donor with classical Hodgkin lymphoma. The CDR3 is CAISEADRGRISNYGYTF. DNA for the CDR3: TGTGCCATCAGTGAGGCAGACAGGGGAAGAATCTCTAACTATGGCTACACCTTC.